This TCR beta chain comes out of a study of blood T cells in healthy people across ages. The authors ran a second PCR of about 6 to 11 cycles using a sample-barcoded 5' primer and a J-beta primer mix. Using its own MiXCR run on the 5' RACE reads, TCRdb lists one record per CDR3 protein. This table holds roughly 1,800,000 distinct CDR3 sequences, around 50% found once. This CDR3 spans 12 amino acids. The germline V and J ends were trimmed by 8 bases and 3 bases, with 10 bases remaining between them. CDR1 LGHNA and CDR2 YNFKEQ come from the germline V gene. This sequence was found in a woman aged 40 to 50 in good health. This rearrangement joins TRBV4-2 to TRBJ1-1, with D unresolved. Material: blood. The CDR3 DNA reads TGTGCCAGCTCAGGCGAGGACACTGAAGCTTTCTTT. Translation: CASSGEDTEAFF.